This T cell receptor (beta chain) was profiled in a study of human T cells and chemical hapten exposure (dated by TCRdb to about 2021). In the study overall: For sensitization, 2% DPC in acetone was applied to a roughly 2 cm by roughly 2 cm area of upper inner arm skin. Weekly therapeutic DPC doses were additionally applied to the scalp of patients throughout the roughly 26-week study period. Patch testing was performed on the upper back with Finn chambers containing 0.01% DPC, and the patch tests were scored after 6 days according to International Contact Dermatitis Research Group standards. Most of the patients in the cohort were female, and the cohort covered alopecia areata with under or over 50% scalp involvement, alopecia totalis and alopecia universalis. The libraries were sequenced as a pool, and the TCR yield per sample differed mostly because of small variations in library volumes within the pool. This study followed changes in the peripheral blood TCR repertoire in vivo during primary and secondary sensitization of alopecia patients to the hapten diphenylcyclopropenone (DPC). Blood samples were taken from patients before sensitization (week 0) and at 2, 6 and about 24 weeks after DPC sensitization. For TCR sequencing, blood came from 25 to 35 alopecia patients at anywhere from one to four time points (pre-sensitization, 2, 6 and 24 weeks). The investigation overall reported the following: Significantly more large CDR3 similarity clusters were formed by expanded TCRs than by pre-sensitization or healthy control sets, consistent with antigen-driven responses. Repeated subsampling changed both the strength of the expansion versus patch-test correlation and the threshold at which the correlation became significant. Because all patients had alopecia, a presumed autoimmune disease, the immune response of the patients might differ from that of healthy individuals. The number of TCRs above 1 in 1000 frequency did not change with DPC sensitization; there was no evidence of global repertoire structure alterations. The number of PT1 expanded TCRs positively correlated with patch test score, significant at thresholds 8, 16 and 32 but not 4.

The junction shows trimming of 2 bases on V and 0 bases on J, and the gene matches do not reach 0 bases of it. CDR1 and CDR2, per the germline V gene, are MGHRA and YSYEKL. Including the terminal cysteine and phenylalanine, the CDR3 comprises 15 residues. Just the 45-base CDR3 DNA is kept, in frame starting at base 1. The method was RACE. TCRdb lists the instrument as NextSeq 500. During library preparation, unique molecular identifiers were attached to individual cDNA molecules so that TCRs could be counted in a quantitative, reproducible way. For every blood RNA sample, sequencing covered both the TCR alpha and TCR beta chains. Per the source publication's procedure: A median of about 87,000 TCRs per sample was observed, with a range of 23,224 to 690,600. V, J and CDR3 annotation of the TCR reads was performed with the Decombinator software suite. To make PS versus PT1 abundance plots, every sample was subsampled to the same number of TCRs (28,000). TCRs were defined as expanded if absent before sensitization and observed at least eight times at the 2-week time point. TCRdb itself trimmed the public reads at Q25 with fastp, ran MiXCR and retained productive beta chains. Every CDR3 protein is listed once, alongside the most common genes and DNA of its rows. TCRdb's processing, not the study's, gives the V and J calls here. For this sample the table gives 380,000 or so distinct CDR3 sequences, of which around 4.8% were detected only once. The ten largest clonotypes hold under 2.5% of the sample.

The sample holds many counts of this clonotype. The target of this receptor is not known. No much larger clone exists at a distance of one base, and base qualities are not known. Sample time point, as interpreted from the label and publication: patch test 1, 2 weeks after DPC sensitization. This sample's treatment or condition label indicates: therapeutic diphenylcyclopropenone sensitization with weekly scalp DPC. At every patch-test visit, the blood draw took place before the patch test was put on. Eligible patients were aged 18 to 70, diagnosed with alopecia, deemed suitable for DPC therapy, and excluded if pregnant. Unfractionated whole blood was collected in Tempus Blood RNA tubes, and total RNA was extracted from that blood.

Recombination joined TRBV4-1 with TRBJ1-3; TRBD1 aligns with 8 central bases. The source of this sequence is a woman between 45 and 60 years old with alopecia areata. Some clones in this sample may be carry-over from other donors' samples. Sequenced material: whole blood, taken in connection with sensitization to the hapten diphenylcyclopropenone (DPC). The DNA sequence is given as TGCGCCAGCAGCCAAACAGGGGGCTCTGGAAACACCATATATTTT. It codes for CASSQTGGSGNTIYF.